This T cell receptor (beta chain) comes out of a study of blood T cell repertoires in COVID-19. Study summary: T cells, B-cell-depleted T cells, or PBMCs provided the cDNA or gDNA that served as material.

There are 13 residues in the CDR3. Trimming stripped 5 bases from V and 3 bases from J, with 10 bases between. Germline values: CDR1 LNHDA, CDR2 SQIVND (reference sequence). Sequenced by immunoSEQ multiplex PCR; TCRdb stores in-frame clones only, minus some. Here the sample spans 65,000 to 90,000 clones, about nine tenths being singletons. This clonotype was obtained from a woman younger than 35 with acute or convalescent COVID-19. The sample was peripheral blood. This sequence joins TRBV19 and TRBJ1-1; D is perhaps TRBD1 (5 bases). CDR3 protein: CASSSRGDTEAFF. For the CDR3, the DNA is TGTGCCAGTAGTTCTCGGGGGGACACTGAAGCTTTCTTT.